This T cell receptor (beta chain) came from a study of radiotherapy plus CTLA-4 blockade in lung cancer. Study as a whole: Disease control was achieved by over 25% of patients, and objective responses by over 15%.

The CDR3 runs to 15 residues. The J segment lost 2 bases and the V segment lost 8 bases, leaving 6 bases of the junction unmatched. CDR1 and CDR2 from the germline V gene are LNHDA and SQIVND (reference sequence). The study treated chemo-refractory metastatic non-small-cell lung cancer patients with focal radiation plus ipilimumab CTLA-4 blockade. Profiled with immunoSEQ multiplex PCR; TCRdb holds only in-frame clones, not every one. The table has just under 60,000 clones, 77% seen once. The receptor was derived from a human donor with non-small cell lung cancer who had a partial response to radiotherapy plus ipilimumab. This chain joins TRBV19 and TRBJ1-5; 10 positions agree with TRBD1. Sample: peripheral blood, taken from a patient treated with radiotherapy plus ipilimumab. Here the CDR3 DNA reads TGTGCCAGTTTGCGGGACAGGGGTGGCAATCAGCCCCAGCATTTT. This translates into CASLRDRGGNQPQHF.